Below, 8 T cell receptor beta chains from the same sample are listed, as sequenced in a study of tumour-infiltrating T cells in Burkitt lymphoma. Assay used: immunoSEQ multiplex PCR; TCRdb lists only in-frame clones, some missing. This sample has approximately 1,600 clones, with 35% to 45% found just once. Material: tumor tissue. These receptors were taken from a human donor with Burkitt lymphoma.

This clone was detected only a few times. This chain joins TRBV14 and TRBJ2-7, with 7 bases aligning to TRBD1. The CDR3 is made up of 14 amino acids. Germline V gives CDR1 SGHDN, CDR2 FVKESK. V trimming: 4 bases; J trimming: 1 base; junction bases outside the gene matches: 4. The CDR3 DNA is TGTGCCAGCAGCCTCAGGGGGTATTCCTACGAGCAGTACTTC. Translating it yields CASSLRGYSYEQYF.

This clone came up a few times. The chain uses TRBV9 and TRBJ1-1; D gene ambiguous. Germline V gene sequence: CDR1 SGDLS, CDR2 YYNGEE. CDR3 size: 14 residues. Trimming took 4 bases from V and 2 from J, leaving 12 bases between them. The CDR3 DNA sequence: TGTGCCAGCAGCTCGGACCCGTTTAACACTGAAGCTTTCTTT. This sequence encodes CASSSDPFNTEAFF.

On this clone itself: The junction and the germline gene differ at one end; a read error may be behind it. The rearrangement links TRBV19 to TRBJ1-6; D might be TRBD1 (6 bases). This CDR3 comprises 16 residues. The germline V gene has CDR1 LNHDA and CDR2 SQIVND (reference sequence). CDR3 protein: CASNTGLKSYNSPLHF. The DNA for the CDR3 is TGTGCCAGTAATACAGGGTTGAAATCCTATAATTCACCCCTCCATTTT.

This chain connects TRBV15 to TRBJ1-5, with 7 nucleotides matching TRBD1. J was trimmed by 5 bases and V by 5 bases; bases with no gene match: 3. Per the germline V gene, CDR1 is LNHNV and CDR2 is YYDKDF (reference sequence). CDR3 length: 13 residues. Here the CDR3 DNA reads TGTGCCACCAGCGACAGGGACCATCAGCCCCAGCATTTT. Encoded protein: CATSDRDHQPQHF.

This clone was seen a handful of times. DNA of the CDR3: TGTGCCAGCAGCAACCTGGGACAGAACTATGGCTACACCTTC. Its translation is CASSNLGQNYGYTF. J is TRBJ1-2 and V is TRBV7-9; 7 nucleotides match TRBD1. Germline values: CDR1 SEHNR, CDR2 FQNEAQ (reference sequence). This CDR3 spans 14 amino acids. The junction had 5 bases not matched to a gene; V was cut back by 5 bases and J by 2 bases.

This clone was observed once. V usage is TRBV7-2 and J usage is TRBJ1-6, with D possibly TRBD1 on 6 matching bases. The V and J ends lost 7 bases and 8 bases respectively, with 21 bases between them. Germline assignment: CDR1 SGHTA and CDR2 FQGNSA. CDR3 length: 16 amino acids. The CDR3: CASTPRSDRYYSPLHF. The CDR3 DNA sequence: TGTGCCAGCACCCCGAGATCGGACAGATATTATTCACCCCTCCACTTT. Full variable domain (outside the CDR3, taken from reference TRBV7-2 and TRBJ1-6): GAGVSQSPSNKVTEKGKDVELRCDPISGHTALYWYRQSLGQGLEFLIYFQGNSAPDKSGLPSDRFSAERTGGSVSTLTIQRTQQEDSAVYLCASTPRSDRYYSPLHFGNGTRLTVT.

This clone was seen just once. The CDR3 DNA is TGTGCCAGCAGCCACCATGGGGGGAGGACAGACGAGCAGTACTTC. It specifies CASSHHGGRTDEQYF. This rearrangement joins TRBV7-2 to TRBJ2-7; D is tentatively TRBD1 or TRBD2 (6 bases each). V shed 5 bases and J shed 5 bases, with 19 bases lying between them. This CDR3 has 15 amino acids. Per germline, CDR1 SGHTA and CDR2 FQGNSA.

This clone was seen a handful of times. The V call is TRBV5-1, the J call TRBJ1-2; 11 nucleotides match TRBD1. V trimming: 2 bases; J trimming: 4 bases; junction bases outside the gene matches: 7. From germline, CDR1 is SGHRS and CDR2 YFSETQ. This CDR3 is built from 16 residues. The chain's CDR3 is CASSLWTGGEGYGYTF. CDR3 nucleotides: TGCGCCAGCAGCTTATGGACAGGGGGCGAAGGCTATGGCTACACCTTC.